What follows are 31 T cell receptor beta chains derived from one specimen sequenced in a study of beta chain features in type 1 diabetes. Study-level results: Significant though moderate, a shortening of TCRB CDR3s appeared in all four CD4+ subsets of Type 1 diabetes patients.

Expressed TCRB transcripts were sequenced, since all the RNA that had been isolated was reverse transcribed. The protocol was immunoSEQ multiplex PCR, while the TCRdb copy is restricted to in-frame clones and leaves out a portion. The table shows hundreds of thousands of clones, with 11% to 15% occurring only once. Their recognized antigens are unknown. Sequencing input: naive CD4+ T cells from blood. The source is a man younger than 30 with type 1 diabetes.

Only a few counts were recorded for this clone. This chain uses TRBV30 with TRBJ1-1; 9 bases map to TRBD1. This CDR3 is built from 21 residues. The germline V gene encodes CDR1 GTSNPN and CDR2 SVGIG (reference sequence). Trimming removed 1 base from V and 1 base from J; junction bases left unmatched: 22. The CDR3 bases are TGTGCCTGGAGTGCGCCCCGCCGCCGGGACAGGGAACCGGAACGGAACACTGAAGCTTTCTTT. It yields the protein CAWSAPRRRDREPERNTEAFF. The entire variable domain, with the rest obtained from reference TRBV30 and TRBJ1-1, is as follows: SQTIHQWPATLVQPVGSPLSLECTVEGTSNPNLYWYRQAAGRGLQLLFYSVGIGQISSEVPQNLSASRPQDRQFILSSKKLLLSDSGFYLCAWSAPRRRDREPERNTEAFFGQGTRLTVV.

This clone came up a few times. The J gene is TRBJ2-7, the V gene TRBV29-1; a possible D gene is TRBD1 (6 bases). Trimming took 0 bases from V and 0 from J, leaving 12 bases between them. Per germline, CDR1 SQVTM and CDR2 ANQGSEA. This CDR3 is built from 15 residues. CDR3 bases: TGCAGCGTTGAAGATCTGCAGGGGAGCTCCTACGAGCAGTACTTC. Translated: CSVEDLQGSSYEQYF.

This clone appeared a few times. The CDR3 here is CASSDPSGDGETQYF. Written as DNA, the CDR3 is TGTGCCAGCAGTGACCCCTCGGGGGACGGAGAGACCCAGTACTTC. The V and J genes are TRBV25-1 and TRBJ2-5, with D possibly TRBD2 on 6 matching bases. V gave up 3 bases and J gave up 4 bases, with 15 bases separating them. CDR3 size: 15 residues. Per the germline V gene, CDR1 is MGHDK and CDR2 is SYGVNS.

A word on this clone: Within the sample, other DNA sequences also encode this same CDR3. CDR3: CASSQDRTDTQYF. CDR3 coding DNA: TGTGCCAGCAGCCAAGATCGAACAGATACGCAGTATTTT. J is TRBJ2-3 and V is TRBV4-2; D not resolved. This CDR3 contains 13 residues. The germline V and J ends were trimmed by 0 bases and 3 bases, with 4 bases remaining between them. Germline V gene sequence: CDR1 LGHNA, CDR2 YNFKEQ.

The chain is built from TRBV7-8 and TRBJ2-5, with TRBD2 matching 7 bases. The CDR3 is made up of 17 amino acids. Looked up from germline, CDR1 is SGHVS and CDR2 is FQNEAQ. Trimming cost V 3 bases and J 2 bases; bases outside gene matches: 12. In DNA, the CDR3 is TGTGCCAGCAGCTTTGGGACCGGGACTACCCTACAAGAGACCCAGTACTTC. This sequence encodes CASSFGTGTTLQETQYF.

The chain employs TRBV7-2 and TRBJ1-5; D is unclear. There are 16 residues in the CDR3. Trimming stripped 1 base from V and 1 base from J, with 11 bases between. CDR1 is SGHTA and CDR2 is FQGNSA in the germline V gene. The chain's CDR3 is CASSLVPRQSNQPQHF. CDR3 DNA: TGTGCCAGCAGCTTAGTCCCTCGGCAGAGCAATCAGCCCCAGCATTTT.

The chain carries TRBV6-6 and TRBJ2-5; possibly TRBD1 for D (5 bases). The V end was cut by 4 bases, the J end by 1 base, with 7 bases between. Germline CDR1 and CDR2: MNHNY and SVGAGI (reference sequence). The CDR3 runs to 13 residues. CDR3 protein: CASSWQGQETQYF. The CDR3 DNA sequence: TGTGCCAGCAGTTGGCAGGGCCAAGAGACCCAGTACTTC.

This clone has just a few counts. The chain recombines TRBV25-1 with TRBJ2-1, with D possibly matching TRBD1 (6 bases). The CDR3 is 15 amino acids. The ends were cut back, 0 bases at V and 10 bases at J, with 16 bases in the middle. From germline, CDR1 is MGHDK and CDR2 SYGVNS. The CDR3 loop reads CASSEYGHREREQFF. CDR3 DNA sequence: TGTGCCAGCAGTGAATATGGCCACAGGGAAAGAGAGCAGTTCTTC.

This clone was picked up a small number of times. The V and J genes are TRBV5-1 and TRBJ2-3; D remains unclear. In germline, CDR1 is SGHRS, CDR2 YFSETQ. With 8 bases removed from V and 3 bases from J, the gap between germline ends came to 16 bases. This CDR3 contains 14 residues. The CDR3 DNA is TGCGCCAGTAGCAAAACGGTGGGAACAGATACGCAGTATTTT. This encodes CASSKTVGTDTQYF.

CDR3 DNA: TGCAGTGCTCTGAGACCTGAAGCTTTCTTT. It encodes CSALRPEAFF. The V and J genes are TRBV20-1 and TRBJ1-1, with no clear D. The CDR3 runs 10 residues. From germline, CDR1 is DFQATT and CDR2 SNEGSKA (reference sequence). V lost 5 bases to trimming and J lost 6 bases, with 7 bases between them.

This clone was picked up one time. The CDR3: CASSLGIEVAYEQYF. The CDR3 DNA reads as TGTGCCAGCAGCTTAGGTATAGAAGTGGCCTACGAGCAGTACTTC. V and J are TRBV7-6 and TRBJ2-7; D is undetermined. Germline lookup yields CDR1 SGHVS and CDR2 FNYEAQ. The CDR3 has 15 residues. V lost 1 base to trimming and J lost 2 bases, with 12 bases between them.

This clone was detected only a few times. The gene calls are TRBV5-1 and TRBJ1-2, with D possibly TRBD1 on 6 matching bases. The V end lost 4 bases, the J end lost 6 bases, and 19 bases lay between the germline ends. CDR1 is SGHRS, CDR2 YFSETQ, per germline. This CDR3 comprises 15 residues. CDR3 in DNA: TGCGCCAGCAGCCCAACGCCCGACAGGTTAGATGGCTACACCTTC. Amino acids: CASSPTPDRLDGYTF.

A word on this clone: Other DNA sequences within the sample encode an identical CDR3. The V gene is TRBV7-2, the J gene TRBJ1-5; D is undetermined. Deletions cut 2 bases from V and 2 bases from J, with 4 bases between. Germline-derived CDR1 and CDR2 are SGHTA and FQGNSA. The CDR3 extends over 13 amino acids. Written as DNA, the CDR3 is TGTGCCAGCAGCTTAAGCGGCAATCAGCCCCAGCATTTT. Its protein product is CASSLSGNQPQHF.

Only a few counts were recorded for this clone. The rearrangement uses TRBV5-4 and TRBJ2-1; D assignment may be TRBD1 or TRBD2 (5 bases each). Trimming stripped 3 bases from V and 6 bases from J, with 10 bases between. This CDR3 region has 13 residues. Germline V gene sequence: CDR1 SGHNT, CDR2 YYREEE (reference sequence). The CDR3 DNA is TGTGCCAGCAGCTGGGGGACCTTCAATGAGCAGTTCTTC. This translates into CASSWGTFNEQFF. The variable domain in full, completed from reference TRBV5-4 and TRBJ2-1, reads ETGVTQSPTHLIKTRGQQVTLRCSSQSGHNTVSWYQQALGQGPQFIFQYYREEENGRGNFPPRFSGLQFPNYSSELNVNALELDDSALYLCASSWGTFNEQFFGPGTRLTVL.

The chain couples TRBV6-1 to TRBJ2-2; 8 nucleotides line up with TRBD2. The CDR3 covers 13 residues. Unmatched junction bases numbered 7, after V lost 11 bases and J lost 5 bases. The germline V gene encodes CDR1 MNHNS and CDR2 SASEGT. The CDR3 region is CAGSGSSTGELFF. The CDR3 coding sequence is TGTGCCGGGAGCGGGAGCTCGACCGGGGAGCTGTTTTTT.

This clone has just a few counts. CDR3 protein: CASSPQQGTGWEKLFF. CDR3 nucleotides: TGCGCCAGCAGCCCACAACAGGGGACAGGTTGGGAAAAACTGTTTTTT. V gene TRBV4-3 combines with J gene TRBJ1-4, with 8 positions matching TRBD1. V dropped 4 bases and J dropped 8; count of bases not matched to a gene: 12. Germline-derived CDR1 and CDR2 are LGHNA and YSLEER. This CDR3 comprises 16 residues.

The chain links TRBV7-6 to TRBJ1-5; TRBD1 agrees at 11 bases. Trimming cost V 5 bases and J 6 bases; bases outside gene matches: 3. This CDR3 contains 14 residues. Looked up from germline, CDR1 is SGHVS and CDR2 is FNYEAQ. The CDR3 nucleotides are TGTGCCAGCAGCGGAGGGACAGGGGGTCAGCCCCAGCATTTT. Residues: CASSGGTGGQPQHF.

The chain joins TRBV29-1 to TRBJ1-1, with D unresolved. V gave up 4 bases and J gave up 5 bases, with 17 bases separating them. This CDR3 contains 14 residues. The V gene's germline CDR1 is SQVTM and CDR2 ANQGSEA. The CDR3 region has the DNA TGCAGCGTTGGTCTACGGATAGCAGCAACTGAAGCTTTCTTT. Translating gives CSVGLRIAATEAFF.

J is TRBJ1-1 and V is TRBV18, with a possible D match to TRBD1 (5 bases). With 2 bases removed from V and 4 bases from J, the gap between germline ends came to 14 bases. This CDR3 contains 15 residues. Germline V gene lookup returns CDR1 KGHSH and CDR2 LQKENI. The CDR3 region is CASSPGGTRITEAFF. The DNA of the CDR3 is TGTGCCAGCTCACCAGGCGGGACGAGGATCACTGAAGCTTTCTTT.

Remarks on this clone: Other nucleotide sequences from this sample produce the same CDR3. The rearrangement joins TRBV15 to TRBJ2-5, with TRBD1 as a possible D gene (6 bases). The CDR3 extends over 14 amino acids. V was trimmed by 0 bases and J by 2 bases, leaving 7 bases between them. Per germline, CDR1 LNHNV and CDR2 YYDKDF (reference sequence). CDR3 amino acids: CATSRDQGQETQYF. CDR3 bases: TGTGCCACCAGCAGAGATCAGGGGCAAGAGACCCAGTACTTC.

The V and J genes are TRBV9 and TRBJ2-3; D might be TRBD1 (6 bases). Trimming removed 0 bases at V and 6 bases at J, with 14 bases between. The CDR3 loop spans 15 amino acids. Per germline, CDR1 SGDLS and CDR2 YYNGEE. CDR3 region: CASSVEGHRPDTQYF. CDR3 DNA: TGTGCCAGCAGCGTAGAGGGACACCGCCCCGATACGCAGTATTTT.

The CDR3 sequence is CASSLGGTVRELFF. In DNA form, the CDR3 reads TGCGCCAGCAGCTTGGGCGGGACAGTCCGGGAGCTGTTTTTT. The chain joins TRBV5-1 to TRBJ2-2; weak D call: TRBD1 (7 bases). The CDR3 covers 14 residues. V lost 0 bases and J lost 9, with 12 bases in between. Germline lookup yields CDR1 SGHRS and CDR2 YFSETQ.

This clone was detected only a few times. The CDR3 sequence is CASSSRRDRSEKLFF. The CDR3 bases are TGTGCCAGCAGCTCACGCCGGGACAGGAGTGAAAAACTGTTTTTT. The chain has TRBV7-8 and TRBJ1-4; 8 positions match TRBD1. The ends lost 4 bases at V and 7 bases at J; junction bases unmatched: 8. Germline V gene data show CDR1 as SGHVS and CDR2 as FQNEAQ. The CDR3 spans 15 residues.

This clone was recorded a few times. V gene TRBV5-4 combines with J gene TRBJ2-1; D ambiguous. Germline values: CDR1 SGHNT, CDR2 YYREEE (reference sequence). The germline V and J ends were trimmed by 4 bases and 7 bases, with 12 bases remaining between them. This CDR3 spans 13 amino acids. DNA for the CDR3: TGTGCCAGCAGCGATACACCCGGAAATGAGCAGTTCTTC. Amino acids: CASSDTPGNEQFF. The variable domain in full, completed from reference TRBV5-4 and TRBJ2-1, reads ETGVTQSPTHLIKTRGQQVTLRCSSQSGHNTVSWYQQALGQGPQFIFQYYREEENGRGNFPPRFSGLQFPNYSSELNVNALELDDSALYLCASSDTPGNEQFFGPGTRLTVL.

This clone was recorded a few times. V usage is TRBV5-1 and J usage is TRBJ2-2; 10 positions match TRBD2. Germline assignment: CDR1 SGHRS and CDR2 YFSETQ. Trimming at V came to 4 bases and at J to 4 bases, leaving 7 bases not matched to a gene. The CDR3 length is 16 residues. The CDR3: CASSEMGLAITGELFF. For the CDR3, the DNA is TGCGCCAGCAGCGAAATGGGACTAGCGATCACCGGGGAGCTGTTTTTT.

A few counts support this clone. The CDR3 region is CASSPVTARGAEKLFF. DNA for the CDR3: TGTGCCAGCAGCCCTGTGACCGCAAGAGGGGCCGAAAAACTGTTTTTT. The rearrangement joins TRBV7-2 to TRBJ1-4; D is perhaps TRBD1 (5 bases). There are 16 residues in the CDR3. Trimming left V 5 bases short and J 8 bases short, with 21 bases between. Germline loops: CDR1 SGHTA, CDR2 FQGNSA.

This clone was counted a few times. J is TRBJ2-1 and V is TRBV5-1, with D possibly TRBD1 on 5 matching bases. V lost 0 bases to trimming and J lost 2 bases, with 12 bases between them. The CDR3 sequence is 16 residues long. Germline lookup yields CDR1 SGHRS and CDR2 YFSETQ. DNA for the CDR3: TGCGCCAGCAGCTTGGGGCTACAGGCAGCCTACAATGAGCAGTTCTTC. The encoded protein is CASSLGLQAAYNEQFF.

The chain joins TRBV28 to TRBJ2-7; TRBD1 might be the D (6 bases). The CDR3 runs to 13 residues. Trimming shortened V by 5 bases and J by 5 bases, and 13 bases separated the two germline ends. Looked up from germline, CDR1 is MDHEN and CDR2 is SYDVKM. In DNA, the CDR3 is TGTGCCAGCAGTGCCGGGACATCCCACGAGCAGTACTTC. Translation: CASSAGTSHEQYF. Looking up the rest from reference TRBV28 and TRBJ2-7 gives the full variable domain: DVKVTQSSRYLVKRTGEKVFLECVQDMDHENMFWYRQDPGLGLRLIYFSYDVKMKEKGDIPEGYSVSREKKERFSLILESASTNQTSMYLCASSAGTSHEQYFGPGTRLTVT.

This chain connects TRBV4-2 to TRBJ2-3, with 8 bases lining up with TRBD2. Germline CDR1 reads LGHNA; CDR2 reads YNFKEQ. Trimming took 2 bases from V and 4 from J; bases not matched to a gene: 8. There are 16 residues in the CDR3. The CDR3 region is CASSQLGGVSADTQYF. The CDR3 coding sequence is TGTGCCAGCAGCCAACTCGGGGGGGTCAGCGCAGATACGCAGTATTTT.

Only a few counts were recorded for this clone. The rearrangement joins TRBV5-4 to TRBJ1-4; D is undetermined. V lost 0 bases to trimming and J lost 6 bases, with 12 bases between them. There are 15 residues in the CDR3. In germline, CDR1 is SGHNT, CDR2 YYREEE (reference sequence). This CDR3 is CASSLDSGLDEKLFF. DNA of the CDR3: TGTGCCAGCAGCTTGGATTCCGGATTGGATGAAAAACTGTTTTTT.

This clone was recorded a few times. This chain joins TRBV10-3 and TRBJ2-3; a weak D match, TRBD1 (5 bases). Looked up from germline, CDR1 is ENHRY and CDR2 is SYGVKD. CDR3 length: 14 amino acids. With 3 bases removed from V and 1 base from J, the gap between germline ends came to 8 bases. The chain's CDR3 is CAISDPRGTDTQYF. The CDR3 nucleotides read TGTGCCATCAGTGACCCCAGGGGCACAGATACGCAGTATTTT.